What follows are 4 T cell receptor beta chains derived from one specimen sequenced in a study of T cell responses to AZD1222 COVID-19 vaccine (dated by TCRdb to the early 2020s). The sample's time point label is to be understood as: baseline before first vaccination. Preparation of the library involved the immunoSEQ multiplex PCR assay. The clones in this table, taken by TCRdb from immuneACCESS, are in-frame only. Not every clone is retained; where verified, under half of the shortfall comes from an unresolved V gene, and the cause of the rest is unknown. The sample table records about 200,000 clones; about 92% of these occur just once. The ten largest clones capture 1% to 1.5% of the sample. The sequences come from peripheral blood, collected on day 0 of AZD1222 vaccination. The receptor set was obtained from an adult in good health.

In nucleotides, the CDR3 is TGTGCCAGCAGTCGACGGACAGGGGACACTGAAGCTTTCTTT. Residues: CASSRRTGDTEAFF. The rearrangement uses TRBV6-5 and TRBJ1-1, with 9 bases fitting TRBD1. This CDR3 is 14 amino acids long. The germline gives CDR1 MNHEY, CDR2 SVGAGI. Trimming removed 5 bases from V and 3 bases from J; junction bases left unmatched: 4.

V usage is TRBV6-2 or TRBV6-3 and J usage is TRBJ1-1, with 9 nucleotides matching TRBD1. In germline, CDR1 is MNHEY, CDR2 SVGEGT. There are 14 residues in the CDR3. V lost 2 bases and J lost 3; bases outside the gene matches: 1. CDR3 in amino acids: CASSYDRGDTEAFF. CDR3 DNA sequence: TGTGCCAGCAGTTACGACAGGGGGGACACTGAAGCTTTCTTT.

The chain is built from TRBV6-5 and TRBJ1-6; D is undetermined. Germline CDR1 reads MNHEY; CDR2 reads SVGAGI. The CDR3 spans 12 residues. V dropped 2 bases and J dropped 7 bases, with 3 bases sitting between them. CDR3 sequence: CASSYRNSPLHF. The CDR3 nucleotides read TGTGCCAGCAGTTACAGGAATTCACCCCTCCACTTT.

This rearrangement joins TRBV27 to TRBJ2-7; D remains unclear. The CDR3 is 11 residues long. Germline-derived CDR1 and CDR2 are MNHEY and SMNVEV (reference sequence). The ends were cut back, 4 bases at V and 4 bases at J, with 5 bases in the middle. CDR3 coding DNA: TGTGCCAGCAGTTCTCGTTACGAGCAGTACTTC. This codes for CASSSRYEQYF.